Each of the 31 T cell receptor beta chains below was sequenced from the same sample in a study of early stage breast cancer tumors. Using immunoSEQ multiplex PCR, the repertoire was profiled, and TCRdb retains in-frame clones only, with some absent. The repertoire holds some 48,000 clones, approximately 80% seen once, with around 1.5% in the top ten. Source material: blood. The receptors come from a person in their fifties or sixties with breast cancer.

The rearrangement links TRBV15 to TRBJ2-7; D is unresolved. This CDR3 has 15 residues. Germline V lookup: CDR1 LNHNV, CDR2 YYDKDF (reference sequence). V was pared by 0 bases and J by 0 bases, with 9 bases between. CDR3 DNA: TGTGCCACCAGCAGAGATCTAAGCAGCTCCTACGAGCAGTACTTC. Translating it yields CATSRDLSSSYEQYF.

The rearrangement links TRBV19 to TRBJ1-6; D is undetermined. CDR3 length equals 17 residues. CDR1 is LNHDA and CDR2 is SQIVND in the germline V gene (reference sequence). Trimming shortened V by 0 bases and J by 4 bases, and 13 bases separated the two germline ends. The DNA for the CDR3 is TGTGCCAGTAGTATAGATGCGAGCTCCAAGTATAATTCACCCCTCCACTTT. It translates to CASSIDASSKYNSPLHF.

Only one count was recorded for this clone. The chain links TRBV19 to TRBJ1-4, with 10 bases lining up with TRBD1. The V gene's germline CDR1 is LNHDA and CDR2 SQIVND (reference sequence). The trim removed 9 bases at V and 0 bases at J, leaving 4 bases unmatched. The CDR3 contains 15 residues. CDR3 DNA: TGTGCCAGCGGGACAGGGGACGCAACTAATGAAAAACTGTTTTTT. It translates to CASGTGDATNEKLFF.

V and J are TRBV6-1 and TRBJ2-3, with D possibly being TRBD2 (5 bases). Trimming stripped 7 bases from V and 6 bases from J, with 14 bases between. The CDR3 runs 13 residues. The V gene's germline CDR1 is MNHNS and CDR2 SASEGT. The CDR3 DNA is TGTGCCAGCATGCAGCGGATACTTGATACGCAGTATTTT. It is translated as CASMQRILDTQYF.

The rearrangement uses TRBV5-1 and TRBJ2-7; 7 nucleotides line up with TRBD2. The CDR3 covers 13 residues. Looked up from germline, CDR1 is SGHRS and CDR2 is YFSETQ. V lost 2 bases, J lost 1 base, and 0 bases stayed unmatched. CDR3 region: CASSFGGSYEQYF. CDR3 coding DNA: TGCGCCAGCAGCTTCGGGGGGTCCTACGAGCAGTACTTC.

This chain links TRBV4-3 with TRBJ2-5; 10 bases align to TRBD2. This CDR3 is built from 17 residues. Germline values: CDR1 LGHNA, CDR2 YSLEER. V lost 0 bases and J lost 1; bases outside the gene matches: 5. The CDR3 nucleotides are TGCGCCAGCAGCCAAGATTTGAGCGGGAGGGCCCAAGAGACCCAGTACTTC. Translated, it gives CASSQDLSGRAQETQYF.

This chain uses TRBV11-2 with TRBJ2-7, with D uncertain. Trimming stripped 0 bases from V and 0 bases from J, with 12 bases between. This CDR3 has 16 amino acids. CDR1 and CDR2 (germline): SGHAT, FQNNGV. The CDR3, as DNA: TGTGCCAGCAGCTTAGATCTGGGCAGACGCTCCTACGAGCAGTACTTC. Protein: CASSLDLGRRSYEQYF. Complete variable domain (other parts from reference TRBV11-2 and TRBJ2-7): EAGVAQSPRYKIIEKRQSVAFWCNPISGHATLYWYQQILGQGPKLLIQFQNNGVVDDSQLPKDRFSAERLKGVDSTLKIQPAKLEDSAVYLCASSLDLGRRSYEQYFGPGTRLTVT.

This clone was detected a few times. The chain links TRBV12-5 to TRBJ2-7; D not resolved. V was trimmed by 5 bases and J by 3 bases, leaving 5 bases between them. The CDR3 has 11 amino acids. Germline V lookup: CDR1 LGHNT, CDR2 FRNRAP. The CDR3 DNA follows: TGTGCTAGTGGTGGCATCTACGAGCAGTACTTC. Translating it yields CASGGIYEQYF.

This CDR3 is CASSLGGTGVIWNTF. In nucleotides, the CDR3 is TGTGCCAGCAGCTTGGGCGGGACAGGGGTAATCTGGAACACCTTC. V and J are TRBV5-6 and TRBJ1-2; 10 bases align to TRBD1. Germline CDR1 and CDR2: SGHDT and YYEEEE. V shed 0 bases, J shed 12 bases, and the junction held 11 bases outside the gene matches. This CDR3 region has 15 residues.

In nucleotides, the CDR3 is TGTGCCAGTAGTCCCCTCTCGGGACAGGGGAGCCAGCCCCAGCATTTT. Translation: CASSPLSGQGSQPQHF. The genes are TRBV19 and TRBJ1-5; 10 positions agree with TRBD1. With 5 bases clipped from V and 7 bases from J, the junction kept 11 bases outside the gene matches. CDR1 and CDR2 (germline): LNHDA, SQIVND (reference sequence). The CDR3 totals 16 residues.

The V call is TRBV7-9, the J call TRBJ2-3; D remains unclear. CDR1 is SEHNR, CDR2 FQNEAQ, per germline (reference sequence). Trimming stripped 0 bases from V and 2 bases from J, with 3 bases between. The CDR3 length is 13 residues. The CDR3 here is CASSLAFTDTQYF. The CDR3 coding sequence is TGTGCCAGCAGCTTAGCGTTCACAGATACGCAGTATTTT.

CDR3 DNA sequence: TGTGCCAGTAGTTCTAGCGAGGGGGGACAAGAGCAGTTCTTC. Its protein is CASSSSEGGQEQFF. The chain is built from TRBV19 and TRBJ2-1, with D possibly being TRBD1 or TRBD2 (6 bases each). CDR1 is LNHDA and CDR2 is SQIVND in the germline V gene (reference sequence). The V gene lost 5 bases and the J gene lost 10 bases, with 18 bases spanning the gap. The CDR3 has 14 amino acids. Together with reference TRBV19 and TRBJ2-1, the CDR3 gives the full variable domain: DGGITQSPKYLFRKEGQNVTLSCEQNLNHDAMYWYRQDPGQGLRLIYYSQIVNDFQKGDIAEGYSVSREKKESFPLTVTSAQKNPTAFYLCASSSSEGGQEQFFGPGTRLTVL.

The chain joins TRBV2 to TRBJ2-4; 7 positions match TRBD1. Looked up from germline, CDR1 is SNHLY and CDR2 is FYNNEI. The CDR3 extends over 15 amino acids. With V trimmed by 5 bases and J by 0 bases, 4 bases remained unmatched. The CDR3 protein is CASSPQGLAKNIQYF. The CDR3 coding sequence is TGTGCCAGCAGTCCACAGGGGCTAGCCAAAAACATTCAGTACTTC.

The V and J genes are TRBV27 and TRBJ2-7; 8 nucleotides agree with TRBD1. Germline loops: CDR1 MNHEY, CDR2 SMNVEV (reference sequence). The CDR3 has 14 amino acids. The V segment lost 8 bases and the J segment 5 bases; nucleotides outside the gene matches: 11. CDR3 in DNA: TGTGCCAGCGGTACATCAGGGGGCCGGGACGAGCAGTACTTC. Residues: CASGTSGGRDEQYF.

V usage is TRBV11-3 and J usage is TRBJ2-3; D possibly corresponds to TRBD1 (6 bases). Trimming removed 3 bases at V and 1 base at J, with 14 bases between. Germline-derived CDR1 and CDR2 are SGHNT and YENEEA. The CDR3 spans 16 residues. CDR3: CASSFGGSDRTDTQYF. CDR3 sequence (DNA): TGTGCCAGCAGCTTTGGGGGCAGCGACCGCACAGATACGCAGTATTTT. Together with reference TRBV11-3 and TRBJ2-3, the CDR3 gives the full variable domain: EAGVVQSPRYKIIEKKQPVAFWCNPISGHNTLYWYLQNLGQGPELLIRYENEEAVDDSQLPKDRFSAERLKGVDSTLKIQPAELGDSAVYLCASSFGGSDRTDTQYFGPGTRLTVL.

The chain uses TRBV6-6 and TRBJ2-1; the D gene is possibly TRBD1 (5 bases). The V gene's germline CDR1 is MNHNY and CDR2 SVGAGI (reference sequence). The CDR3 spans 15 residues. Trimming pared 2 bases from V and 0 bases from J, leaving 8 bases between. CDR3 loop: CASSYDSPSYNEQFF. The CDR3 DNA is TGTGCCAGCAGTTACGACAGCCCCTCCTACAATGAGCAGTTCTTC.

The gene calls are TRBV27 and TRBJ1-5; D not resolved. The germline CDR1 and CDR2 sequences are MNHEY and SMNVEV (reference sequence). Trimming took 7 bases from V and 5 from J, leaving 18 bases between them. This CDR3 is built from 15 residues. CDR3 loop: CASKLSTTPYQPQHF. CDR3 bases: TGTGCCAGCAAACTCAGCACAACGCCCTATCAGCCCCAGCATTTT.

The rearrangement joins TRBV6-5 to TRBJ1-1; D unclear. Germline V lookup: CDR1 MNHEY, CDR2 SVGAGI. The CDR3 covers 16 residues. The ends were cut back, 0 bases at V and 0 bases at J, with 11 bases in the middle. The CDR3 protein is CASSYSYGILNTEAFF. The CDR3 nucleotides read TGTGCCAGCAGTTACTCGTACGGGATCCTGAACACTGAAGCTTTCTTT.

This clone has only a few counts. The chain uses TRBV2 and TRBJ1-5; 10 positions match TRBD1. There are 15 residues in the CDR3. Germline V CDR1 and CDR2: SNHLY, FYNNEI. V shed 5 bases and J 6 bases; nucleotides not matched to a gene: 7. CDR3 sequence reads: CASSSTGGGSQPQHF. In DNA, the CDR3 is TGTGCCAGCAGTTCGACAGGGGGCGGAAGTCAGCCCCAGCATTTT.

The CDR3 loop reads CASSGLAHYNEQFF. As DNA, the CDR3 is TGTGCCAGCTCCGGACTAGCTCACTACAATGAGCAGTTCTTC. The rearrangement uses TRBV7-8 and TRBJ2-1, with 8 bases that match TRBD2. The CDR3 has 14 residues. The germline gives CDR1 SGHVS, CDR2 FQNEAQ. The ends lost 8 bases at V and 3 bases at J; junction bases unmatched: 6.

The chain joins TRBV5-1 to TRBJ2-3, with TRBD2 matching 15 bases. The CDR3 loop spans 16 amino acids. Trimming took 4 bases from V and 4 from J; bases not matched to a gene: 4. Germline values: CDR1 SGHRS, CDR2 YFSETQ. Here the CDR3 DNA reads TGCGCCAGCAGCCTGGGACTAGCGGGAGGAGCAGATACGCAGTATTTT. This translates into CASSLGLAGGADTQYF.

The rearrangement uses TRBV6-6 and TRBJ1-3; no reliable D call. There are 14 residues in the CDR3. Germline CDR1 MNHNY, CDR2 SVGAGI (reference sequence). The V end was cut by 5 bases, the J end by 1 base, with 9 bases between. The CDR3 reads CASSPTESGNTIYF. CDR3 DNA sequence: TGTGCCAGCAGTCCTACAGAGTCTGGAAACACCATATATTTT.

The gene calls are TRBV5-6 and TRBJ1-4; 8 positions match TRBD1. With 6 bases clipped from V and 2 bases from J, the junction kept 12 bases outside the gene matches. The CDR3 runs to 17 residues. Germline CDR1 SGHDT, CDR2 YYEEEE. The CDR3 DNA reads as TGTGCCAGCAAGGAACAGGGGGGGGCGCTGACTAATGAAAAACTGTTTTTT. This translates into CASKEQGGALTNEKLFF.

This chain connects TRBV28 to TRBJ1-3, with unresolved D. CDR3 size: 12 residues. V lost 5 bases, J lost 10 bases, and 12 bases lay in between. Germline V lookup: CDR1 MDHEN, CDR2 SYDVKM. The CDR3 loop reads CASSTLGLTIYF. In DNA form, the CDR3 reads TGTGCCAGCAGTACCCTCGGTTTAACCATATATTTT.

CDR3 region: CASSFSRGASTDTQYF. In DNA form, the CDR3 reads TGTGCCAGCAGCTTCTCGCGGGGGGCCAGCACAGATACGCAGTATTTT. V is TRBV5-4 and J is TRBJ2-3; 8 nucleotides line up with TRBD2. The ends lost 2 bases at V and 0 bases at J; junction bases unmatched: 5. Germline CDR1 and CDR2: SGHNT and YYREEE (reference sequence). This CDR3 has 16 amino acids.

The rearrangement links TRBV28 to TRBJ1-3; weak D call: TRBD1 (6 bases). Germline V gives CDR1 MDHEN, CDR2 SYDVKM. V dropped 8 bases and J dropped 4 bases, with 15 bases sitting between them. There are 14 residues in the CDR3. DNA of the CDR3: TGTGCCAGCGGTTGGAGGACAGAAGGAAACACCATATATTTT. Translated: CASGWRTEGNTIYF.

This rearrangement joins TRBV5-1 to TRBJ2-3, with D uncertain. CDR3 length equals 14 residues. Germline loops: CDR1 SGHRS, CDR2 YFSETQ. Trimming took off 3 bases at V and 0 bases at J, with 8 bases between the two ends. Written as DNA, the CDR3 is TGCGCCAGCAGCTCTGCCCTAAGCACAGATACGCAGTATTTT. Encoded protein: CASSSALSTDTQYF.

The V call is TRBV5-1, the J call TRBJ1-1, with 8 bases matching TRBD1. Germline V gene sequence: CDR1 SGHRS, CDR2 YFSETQ. The CDR3 spans 14 residues. The junction had 1 base not matched to a gene; V was cut back by 2 bases and J by 1 base. The CDR3 nucleotides read TGCGCCAGCAGCTTCGGGACAGGGAACACTGAAGCTTTCTTT. It encodes CASSFGTGNTEAFF.

The chain combines TRBV30 with TRBJ2-3, with D possibly matching TRBD1 (5 bases). The CDR3 totals 19 residues. Trimming shortened V by 0 bases and J by 6 bases, and 28 bases separated the two germline ends. The germline V gene encodes CDR1 GTSNPN and CDR2 SVGIG (reference sequence). The CDR3, as DNA: TGTGCCTGGAGTGTAATACTTCACCCAGGAAGCCAGACAGCTGATACGCAGTATTTT. This sequence encodes CAWSVILHPGSQTADTQYF.

The J gene is TRBJ2-7, the V gene TRBV27; 8 nucleotides agree with TRBD1. Germline CDR1 and CDR2: MNHEY and SMNVEV (reference sequence). With V trimmed by 3 bases and J by 2 bases, 9 bases remained unmatched. The CDR3 runs to 16 residues. DNA of the CDR3: TGTGCCAGCAGTTTTACTAGGACAGGGAATACCTACGAGCAGTACTTC. It yields the protein CASSFTRTGNTYEQYF.

The CDR3, as DNA: TGTGCCAGCAGCGTAGTAGGCCTAGCGGGGGGTATTCAGTACTTC. Its translation is CASSVVGLAGGIQYF. The chain recombines TRBV9 with TRBJ2-4; 11 bases are a match to TRBD2. The V gene end was trimmed by 0 bases and the J gene end by 10 bases; junction bases not matched to a gene: 6. Germline CDR1 SGDLS, CDR2 YYNGEE. The CDR3 contains 15 residues.